Given below is one T cell receptor (beta chain) in context. Its antigen is as yet unknown. This table comes from immunoSEQ multiplex PCR, and its TCRdb copy is limited to in-frame clones, with some not included. The repertoire has 9,500 to 13,000 clones, roughly 69% of them found once; the top ten carry 24%. Trimming removed 6 bases from V and 9 bases from J, with 21 bases in between. The germline CDR1 and CDR2 sequences are SNHLY and FYNNEI. The CDR3 spans 16 residues. This specimen comes from a study of CD4+ T cells in melanoma. General observations from the study: Reportedly, melanoma neoantigen-specific CD4+ T cells showed varied differentiation states. CD8+ T cell, macrophage and B cell function reportedly correlated with neoantigen-specific CD4+ T cells.

Sequenced material: cells from a culture (not recorded whether cultured in vitro). The TCR sequence derives from a human donor with melanoma. This chain connects TRBV2 to TRBJ1-6; no firm D call. The DNA of the CDR3 is TGTGCCAGCAGCGTGGACCGAGCCGGAGAGGGTTCACCCCTCCACTTT. Translating it yields CASSVDRAGEGSPLHF.